Each of the 21 T cell receptor beta chains below was sequenced from the same sample in a study of immune evolution from preneoplasia to lung adenocarcinoma. Some clones are missing from TCRdb's copy, which holds only in-frame ones; the method was immunoSEQ multiplex PCR. The data show some 6,500 clones, about 84% seen once. Sequenced: FFPE lung adenocarcinoma in situ tissue. Receptor source: a donor of 70 years or more with lung adenocarcinoma.

V gene TRBV7-9 combines with J gene TRBJ1-2; possible D gene TRBD1, 6 bases. V was cut by 2 bases and J by 4 bases, with 14 bases left in between. Germline CDR1 reads SEHNR; CDR2 reads FQNEAQ (reference sequence). The CDR3 is made up of 15 amino acids. Here the CDR3 reads CASSLPGRGPYGYTF. The CDR3 DNA reads TGTGCCAGCAGCTTACCCGGACGGGGGCCCTATGGCTACACCTTC.

The CDR3 is CASSPSFGALYEQFF. The CDR3 region has the DNA TGCGCCAGCAGCCCTTCCTTCGGAGCCCTCTATGAGCAGTTCTTC. This chain connects TRBV4-1 to TRBJ2-1; D unclear. Germline CDR1 and CDR2: MGHRA and YSYEKL. CDR3 length: 15 amino acids. V shed 4 bases and J shed 8 bases, with 18 bases lying between them.

CDR3 in amino acids: CASSEALGTGNTEAFF. Here the CDR3 DNA reads TGTGCCAGCAGTGAAGCGCTAGGGACGGGGAACACTGAAGCTTTCTTT. The rearrangement links TRBV2 to TRBJ1-1; TRBD1 is a possible D gene (5 bases). Trimming left V 0 bases short and J 1 base short, with 12 bases between. The CDR3 runs to 16 residues. Germline V CDR1 and CDR2: SNHLY, FYNNEI.

The genes are TRBV6-1 and TRBJ1-5; D is possibly TRBD1 (5 bases). From germline, CDR1 is MNHNS and CDR2 SASEGT. The CDR3 contains 12 residues. V lost 8 bases to trimming and J lost 6 bases, with 11 bases between them. CDR3 nucleotide sequence: TGTGCCAGCGGTCTGGGGCGTCAGCCCCAGCATTTT. Translation: CASGLGRQPQHF.

The rearrangement joins TRBV4-1 to TRBJ1-4; D not certain. The V end lost 1 base, the J end lost 4 bases, and 10 bases lay between the germline ends. The V gene's germline CDR1 is MGHRA and CDR2 YSYEKL. CDR3 length equals 15 residues. CDR3 protein: CASSQVSAFNEKLFF. The CDR3 DNA follows: TGCGCCAGCAGCCAAGTATCGGCCTTTAATGAAAAACTGTTTTTT.

V gene TRBV4-1 combines with J gene TRBJ1-4, with D perhaps TRBD1 (5 bases). There are 14 residues in the CDR3. Germline CDR1 reads MGHRA; CDR2 reads YSYEKL. The germline V and J ends were trimmed by 1 base and 8 bases, with 11 bases remaining between them. The DNA for the CDR3 is TGCGCCAGCAGCCAAGCGGGGACTTTGGAAAAACTGTTTTTT. It codes for CASSQAGTLEKLFF.

The J gene is TRBJ2-4, the V gene TRBV7-3; 9 positions match TRBD1. Germline V gene data show CDR1 as SGHTA and CDR2 as FQGTGA. With V trimmed by 0 bases and J by 3 bases, 6 bases remained unmatched. This CDR3 has 17 amino acids. CDR3 protein: CASSLTGQGLGKNIQYF. The CDR3, as DNA: TGTGCCAGCAGCTTAACGGGACAGGGTCTCGGCAAAAACATTCAGTACTTC.

The J gene is TRBJ1-4, the V gene TRBV5-6; TRBD1 matches at 8 bases. CDR3 size: 17 residues. Germline CDR1 and CDR2: SGHDT and YYEEEE. With 0 bases clipped from V and 8 bases from J, the junction kept 12 bases outside the gene matches. The CDR3 is CASSLGIGTGRPEKLFF. The CDR3 DNA reads as TGTGCCAGCAGCTTGGGCATAGGGACAGGAAGGCCCGAAAAACTGTTTTTT.

This sequence joins TRBV28 and TRBJ1-1; TRBD1 agrees at 8 bases. Germline loops: CDR1 MDHEN, CDR2 SYDVKM. V shed 6 bases, J shed 8 bases, and the junction held 5 bases outside the gene matches. The CDR3 has 12 residues. The CDR3 DNA reads as TGTGCCAGCAGCTCCGGGACAGGAGAAGCTTTCTTT. It is translated as CASSSGTGEAFF.

This clone was seen only once. The genes are TRBV12-5 and TRBJ1-5, with unresolved D. The V end lost 1 base, the J end lost 9 bases, and 10 bases lay between the germline ends. This CDR3 is built from 13 residues. Germline lookup yields CDR1 LGHNT and CDR2 FRNRAP. The CDR3 DNA sequence: TGTGCTAGTGGTTTGGGCTGGAAGGGGCCCCAGCATTTT. Translated, it gives CASGLGWKGPQHF.

The rearrangement uses TRBV15 and TRBJ2-6; D remains unclear. V dropped 0 bases and J dropped 0 bases, with 6 bases sitting between them. CDR1 and CDR2 (germline): LNHNV, YYDKDF (reference sequence). The CDR3 contains 16 residues. Here the CDR3 DNA reads TGTGCCACCAGCAGAGATCGTGGCTCTGGGGCCAACGTCCTGACTTTC. Translating it yields CATSRDRGSGANVLTF.

The chain couples TRBV28 to TRBJ1-1, with D possibly matching TRBD1 (6 bases). CDR1 and CDR2 from the germline V gene are MDHEN and SYDVKM. This CDR3 comprises 15 residues. Trimming pared 10 bases from V and 3 bases from J, leaving 21 bases between. The CDR3, as DNA: TGTGCCACCACCAGGGGAGTCATAGAGGACACTGAAGCTTTCTTT. It translates to CATTRGVIEDTEAFF.

The chain joins TRBV10-3 to TRBJ2-5, with D maybe TRBD1 (5 bases). V lost 3 bases and J 3 bases, leaving 5 bases between the germline ends. This CDR3 comprises 12 residues. CDR1 and CDR2 from the germline V gene are ENHRY and SYGVKD. CDR3 sequence: CAISDREETQYF. The CDR3 DNA sequence: TGTGCCATCAGTGACAGGGAAGAGACCCAGTACTTC.

The sample holds a few counts of this clone. The genes are TRBV5-6 and TRBJ1-2; 11 positions agree with TRBD1. The CDR3 totals 15 residues. Losses at the gene ends were 4 bases for V and 2 bases for J; bases not matched to a gene: 4. Germline CDR1 SGHDT, CDR2 YYEEEE. CDR3 loop: CASSGGQGENYGYTF. The CDR3 DNA reads TGTGCCAGCAGCGGGGGACAGGGGGAGAACTATGGCTACACCTTC.

This rearrangement joins TRBV7-9 to TRBJ1-1; no definite D call. The CDR3 is made up of 14 amino acids. The germline CDR1 and CDR2 sequences are SEHNR and FQNEAQ (reference sequence). The V and J ends lost 6 bases and 5 bases respectively, with 16 bases between them. In DNA, the CDR3 is TGTGCCAGCAGTCCGGCGCCGGAGAGGACTGAAGCTTTCTTT. Amino acids: CASSPAPERTEAFF.

This clone was picked up a small number of times. The chain couples TRBV18 to TRBJ1-1; the D is unclear. V lost 8 bases and J 2 bases, leaving 15 bases between the germline ends. The germline V gene has CDR1 KGHSH and CDR2 LQKENI. This CDR3 has 14 amino acids. The CDR3 loop reads CASQTPSGNTEAFF. CDR3 nucleotides: TGTGCCAGCCAAACTCCATCGGGAAACACTGAAGCTTTCTTT. The variable domain in full, completed from reference TRBV18 and TRBJ1-1, reads NAGVMQNPRHLVRRRGQEARLRCSPMKGHSHVYWYRQLPEEGLKFMVYLQKENIIDESGMPKERFSAEFPKEGPSILRIQQVVRGDSAAYFCASQTPSGNTEAFFGQGTRLTVV.

The chain combines TRBV5-4 with TRBJ1-1; no clear D gene. CDR1 SGHNT and CDR2 YYREEE come from the germline V gene (reference sequence). Trimming took off 0 bases at V and 5 bases at J, with 2 bases between the two ends. This CDR3 has 11 residues. The CDR3 is CASSLGTEAFF. The CDR3 DNA sequence: TGTGCCAGCAGCTTGGGTACTGAAGCTTTCTTT. The full variable domain, rest sourced from reference TRBV5-4 and TRBJ1-1, is ETGVTQSPTHLIKTRGQQVTLRCSSQSGHNTVSWYQQALGQGPQFIFQYYREEENGRGNFPPRFSGLQFPNYSSELNVNALELDDSALYLCASSLGTEAFFGQGTRLTVV.

The V call is TRBV29-1, the J call TRBJ2-1, with D unresolved. The CDR3 covers 14 residues. V was pared by 4 bases and J by 0 bases, with 10 bases between. CDR1 and CDR2 (germline): SQVTM, ANQGSEA. The CDR3 nucleotides are TGCAGCGTTGTCCCCCCTGGCTCCTACAATGAGCAGTTCTTC. Encoded protein: CSVVPPGSYNEQFF.

The chain joins TRBV29-1 to TRBJ2-1; weak D call: TRBD2 (7 bases). This CDR3 comprises 11 residues. The germline V and J ends were trimmed by 5 bases and 7 bases, with 9 bases remaining between them. CDR1 is SQVTM and CDR2 is ANQGSEA in the germline V gene. CDR3 bases: TGCAGCGTTCGGGGGGCAAATGAGCAGTTCTTC. As protein: CSVRGANEQFF.

The chain uses TRBV10-2 and TRBJ1-2; 8 nucleotides align to TRBD1. Germline CDR1 is WSHSY and CDR2 is SAAADI. This CDR3 spans 14 amino acids. With 5 bases clipped from V and 5 bases from J, the junction kept 7 bases outside the gene matches. The DNA for the CDR3 is TGCGCCAGCAGTCTTGACAGGGGTCGGTATGGCTACACCTTC. Translation gives CASSLDRGRYGYTF.

The sample holds a few counts of this clone. The V call is TRBV6-6, the J call TRBJ2-1, with D perhaps matching TRBD1 or TRBD2 (5 bases each). V lost 2 bases to trimming and J lost 5 bases, with 10 bases between them. The germline gives CDR1 MNHNY, CDR2 SVGAGI (reference sequence). The CDR3 sequence is 14 residues long. CDR3: CASSYGAGNNEQFF. CDR3 nucleotides: TGTGCCAGCAGTTACGGGGCGGGTAACAATGAGCAGTTCTTC.